This T cell receptor (beta chain) was sequenced during a study of T cells expressing NK-cell markers. Overall study: From sorted CD3+CD56+NKG2C+, CD3+CD56+NKG2C- and CD3+CD56-NKG2C+ T cells came the TCR beta repertoires. One of the eight sequenced donors was seronegative, whereas the other seven were HCMV-seropositive.

Notes on this clonotype: As yet, its antigen is unknown.

No DNA is given; TCRdb re-called the 5' RACE reads and lists each CDR3 protein once. The table lists about 110,000 distinct CDR3 sequences, with around a sixth in the top ten. Study conclusions and caveats: The CD3+CD56-NKG2C+ fraction of four donors was likewise dominated by these clonotypes. Top CD8+ clonotypes included the dominant CD3+CD56+NKG2C+ clonotypes in six donors.

The CDR3 extends over 14 amino acids. Germline V CDR1 and CDR2: MNHEY, SVGEGT. The chain recombines TRBV6-2 or TRBV6-3 with TRBJ2-7; the D gene TCRdb calls, TRBD2, cannot be checked with no DNA. Specimen: blood T cells: a sorted CD56 or NKG2C T cell subset, CD4+ or CD8+ T cells, or bulk PBMC T cells (not recorded which). The origin of this receptor is a woman aged 18 to 75 in good health. The CDR3 is CASSYLDSGNEQYF.